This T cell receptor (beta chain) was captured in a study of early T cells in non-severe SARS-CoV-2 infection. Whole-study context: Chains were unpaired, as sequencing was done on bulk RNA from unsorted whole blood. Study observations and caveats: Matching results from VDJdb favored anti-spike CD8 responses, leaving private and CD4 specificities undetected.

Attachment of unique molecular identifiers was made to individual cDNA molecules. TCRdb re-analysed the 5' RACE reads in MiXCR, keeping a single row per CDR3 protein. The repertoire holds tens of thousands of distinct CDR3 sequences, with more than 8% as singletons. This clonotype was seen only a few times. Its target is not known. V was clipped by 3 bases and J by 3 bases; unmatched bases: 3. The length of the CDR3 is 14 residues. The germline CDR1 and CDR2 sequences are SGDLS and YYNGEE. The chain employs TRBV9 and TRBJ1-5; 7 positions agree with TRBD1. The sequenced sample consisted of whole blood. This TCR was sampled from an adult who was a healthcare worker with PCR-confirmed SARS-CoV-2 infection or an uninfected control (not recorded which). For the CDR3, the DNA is TGTGCCAGCAGCGCTGGGACAGCCAATCAGCCCCAGCATTTT. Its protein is CASSAGTANQPQHF.